This passage covers 25 T cell receptor beta chains from one sample sequenced in a study of blood T cell repertoires in COVID-19. Assay: immunoSEQ multiplex PCR; the TCRdb copy retains only in-frame clones and omits some. The table has about 190,000 clones, roughly 90% seen once. Sequenced material: peripheral blood. These receptors originate from a man in his late teens or twenties with active or convalescent COVID-19.

V usage is TRBV21-1 and J usage is TRBJ1-1; TRBD1, as called in the table, went unchecked against the DNA. TRBV21-1 is tagged as a pseudogene. The CDR3 consists of 16 residues. CDR3 nucleotides: TGTGCCAGCAGCAGGAAAGGGGACAGGGGACACACTGAAGCTTTCTTT. Translation: CASSRKGDRGHTEAFF.

The gene calls are TRBV27 and TRBJ1-2; the match to TRBD1 covers 11 bases. The CDR3 spans 15 residues. After removal of 5 bases from V and 8 bases from J, the junction contained 10 bases not matched to a gene. Germline V gives CDR1 MNHEY, CDR2 SMNVEV (reference sequence). The CDR3 sequence is CASSPGVGQGGGYTF. DNA of the CDR3: TGTGCCAGCAGTCCTGGGGTGGGACAGGGGGGCGGCTACACCTTC.

In its sample, this clone was seen a few times. The chain joins TRBV2 to TRBJ1-5, with D possibly being TRBD1 (6 bases). Germline CDR1 reads SNHLY; CDR2 reads FYNNEI. Trimming cost V 7 bases and J 0 bases, with 19 bases left between them. The CDR3 is 17 residues long. For the CDR3, the DNA is TGTGCCAGCAATGGGGACAAACATTTATATAGCAATCAGCCCCAGCATTTT. Protein product: CASNGDKHLYSNQPQHF.

V gene TRBV7-9 combines with J gene TRBJ1-1; D uncertain. Germline loops: CDR1 SEHNR, CDR2 FQNEAQ (reference sequence). The CDR3 contains 14 residues. Trimming stripped 5 bases from V and 4 bases from J, with 14 bases between. CDR3 sequence reads: CASSRAESGTEAFF. The CDR3 coding sequence is TGTGCCAGCAGCCGAGCCGAATCGGGCACTGAAGCTTTCTTT. Drawing the rest from reference TRBV7-9 and TRBJ1-1, the complete variable domain is DTGVSQNPRHKITKRGQNVTFRCDPISEHNRLYWYRQTLGQGPEFLTYFQNEAQLEKSRLLSDRFSAERPKGSFSTLEIQRTEQGDSAMYLCASSRAESGTEAFFGQGTRLTVV.

This clone has more than one count but fewer than ten. This sequence joins TRBV7-2 and TRBJ1-6, with 7 bases lining up with TRBD1. CDR1 SGHTA and CDR2 FQGNSA come from the germline V gene. The junction had 3 bases not matched to a gene; V was cut back by 5 bases and J by 8 bases. This CDR3 has 13 amino acids. The CDR3 is CASSRQGDSPLHF. The CDR3 nucleotides read TGTGCCAGCAGCCGACAGGGAGATTCACCCCTCCACTTT.

The chain joins TRBV15 to TRBJ2-5; no clear D gene. From germline, CDR1 is LNHNV and CDR2 YYDKDF (reference sequence). This CDR3 has 15 amino acids. V was trimmed by 0 bases and J by 0 bases, leaving 8 bases between them. This CDR3 is CATSRDNENQETQYF. DNA of the CDR3: TGTGCCACCAGCAGAGATAACGAGAACCAAGAGACCCAGTACTTC.

V is TRBV6-2 or TRBV6-3 and J is TRBJ2-2, with 9 bases matching TRBD1. The CDR3 extends over 16 amino acids. CDR1 and CDR2 (germline): MNHEY, SVGEGT. V lost 4 bases to trimming and J lost 5 bases; unmatched junction nucleotides: 8. The CDR3: CASSSPGTGRTGELFF. CDR3 bases: TGTGCCAGCAGTTCCCCCGGGACAGGGAGAACCGGGGAGCTGTTTTTT.

V gene TRBV2 combines with J gene TRBJ1-2, with D perhaps matching TRBD1 (6 bases). The V end lost 5 bases, the J end lost 1 base, and 14 bases lay between the germline ends. Per the germline V gene, CDR1 is SNHLY and CDR2 is FYNNEI. There are 15 residues in the CDR3. Written as DNA, the CDR3 is TGTGCCAGCAGTAGGACAGTTGCCGATAACTATGGCTACACCTTC. Its translation is CASSRTVADNYGYTF.

The rearrangement links TRBV7-9 to TRBJ2-1; TRBD2 matches 13 bases. The CDR3 loop spans 16 amino acids. From germline, CDR1 is SEHNR and CDR2 FQNEAQ (reference sequence). The V segment lost 5 bases and the J segment 6 bases; nucleotides outside the gene matches: 7. As DNA, the CDR3 is TGTGCCAGCAGCCTTCGGACTAGCGGGAGTGGCAATGAGCAGTTCTTC. Its protein is CASSLRTSGSGNEQFF.

The chain couples TRBV5-1 to TRBJ1-1; 8 bases line up with TRBD1. Germline V gene lookup returns CDR1 SGHRS and CDR2 YFSETQ. Trimming removed 4 bases from V and 2 bases from J; junction bases left unmatched: 4. The CDR3 is made up of 14 amino acids. DNA for the CDR3: TGCGCCAGCAGCCAGGGACAGGCCAACACTGAAGCTTTCTTT. Its protein is CASSQGQANTEAFF.

J is TRBJ1-5 and V is TRBV19, with D hard to call. This CDR3 region has 14 residues. Germline CDR1 is LNHDA and CDR2 is SQIVND (reference sequence). Trimming removed 5 bases at V and 7 bases at J, with 15 bases between. Here the CDR3 reads CASSPETGGQPQHF. The CDR3 DNA follows: TGTGCCAGTAGTCCAGAGACGGGTGGGCAGCCCCAGCATTTT.

This chain links TRBV5-5 with TRBJ2-5, with 16 bases aligning to TRBD2. The CDR3 totals 17 residues. Trimming took 3 bases from V and 5 from J; bases not matched to a gene: 7. Germline V lookup: CDR1 SGHKS, CDR2 YYEKEE (reference sequence). CDR3 loop: CASSSSGGLAGGETQYF. The CDR3 DNA is TGTGCCAGCAGCTCATCCGGGGGACTAGCGGGAGGGGAGACCCAGTACTTC.

This clone has only one observation. The genes are TRBV6-5 and TRBJ1-2; D gene ambiguous. CDR1 is MNHEY and CDR2 is SVGAGI in the germline V gene. The CDR3 is 14 amino acids. Trimming removed 6 bases from V and 7 bases from J, with 18 bases in between. The CDR3 sequence: CASRQASARGGYTF. The CDR3 DNA sequence: TGTGCCAGCAGACAAGCCAGCGCCCGTGGTGGCTACACCTTC.

The chain combines TRBV11-2 with TRBJ1-6; the match to TRBD1 covers 7 bases. The trim removed 1 base at V and 8 bases at J, leaving 8 bases unmatched. Germline loops: CDR1 SGHAT, CDR2 FQNNGV. This CDR3 has 16 amino acids. DNA for the CDR3: TGTGCCAGCAGCTTAGTCCCGACAGGGATCCATTCACCCCTCCACTTT. Translating it yields CASSLVPTGIHSPLHF.

The rearrangement links TRBV5-1 to TRBJ2-4, with a tentative D call TRBD2 (5 bases). Germline assignment: CDR1 SGHRS and CDR2 YFSETQ. The V and J ends lost 4 bases and 3 bases respectively, with 14 bases between them. The CDR3 consists of 15 residues. As DNA, the CDR3 is TGCGCCAGCAGCGGGGAAGGAGCGGTCAAAAACATTCAGTACTTC. Its protein product is CASSGEGAVKNIQYF.

This clone was seen a handful of times. The chain carries TRBV2 and TRBJ2-5; tentatively, D is TRBD2 (5 bases). Trimming stripped 0 bases from V and 5 bases from J, with 13 bases between. This CDR3 contains 15 residues. Germline values: CDR1 SNHLY, CDR2 FYNNEI. CDR3 coding DNA: TGTGCCAGCAGTGAAGCACGGGGTAATTGGGAGACCCAGTACTTC. Encoded protein: CASSEARGNWETQYF.

This clone turned up a few times. J is TRBJ1-3 and V is TRBV5-1; D gene uncertain. This CDR3 region has 15 residues. Trimming took 5 bases from V and 0 from J, leaving 12 bases between them. Germline V gene lookup returns CDR1 SGHRS and CDR2 YFSETQ. The DNA for the CDR3 is TGCGCCAGCAGTTCGGACGGGATCTCTGGAAACACCATATATTTT. Residues: CASSSDGISGNTIYF.

This clone was recorded only once. V and J are TRBV7-9 and TRBJ2-2; 7 bases fit TRBD1. The length of the CDR3 is 14 residues. The ends lost 3 bases at V and 5 bases at J; junction bases unmatched: 3. Germline CDR1 is SEHNR and CDR2 is FQNEAQ (reference sequence). CDR3 nucleotides: TGTGCCAGCAGCTTGCAGGGGGTAACCGGGGAGCTGTTTTTT. It is translated as CASSLQGVTGELFF.

V usage is TRBV19 and J usage is TRBJ2-3, with 10 bases matching TRBD2. Trimming removed 5 bases from V and 4 bases from J; junction bases left unmatched: 15. Germline lookup yields CDR1 LNHDA and CDR2 SQIVND (reference sequence). The length of the CDR3 is 18 residues. Here the CDR3 DNA reads TGTGCCAGTAGTGCCCAGCGGGGGGGCGGCCTGGGCCCAGATACGCAGTATTTT. Translation gives CASSAQRGGGLGPDTQYF. Drawing the rest from reference TRBV19 and TRBJ2-3, the complete variable domain is DGGITQSPKYLFRKEGQNVTLSCEQNLNHDAMYWYRQDPGQGLRLIYYSQIVNDFQKGDIAEGYSVSREKKESFPLTVTSAQKNPTAFYLCASSAQRGGGLGPDTQYFGPGTRLTVL.

This chain links TRBV7-2 with TRBJ2-7; 8 nucleotides agree with TRBD1. There are 15 residues in the CDR3. The germline V gene has CDR1 SGHTA and CDR2 FQGNSA. Trimming at V came to 5 bases and at J to 7 bases, leaving 13 bases not matched to a gene. CDR3 nucleotides: TGTGCCAGCAGCCCCCAGGGGGCGGGACGGAGGGAGCAGTACTTC. Translation: CASSPQGAGRREQYF.

This chain connects TRBV9 to TRBJ2-1; the D is unclear. The CDR3 consists of 15 residues. The V and J ends lost 3 bases and 0 bases respectively, with 10 bases between them. Per germline, CDR1 SGDLS and CDR2 YYNGEE. Written as DNA, the CDR3 is TGTGCCAGCAGCGCGAGAGAAAGCTCCTACAATGAGCAGTTCTTC. Translating it yields CASSARESSYNEQFF.

The CDR3 here is CASSFLWRENTEAFF. The CDR3 nucleotides are TGTGCCAGCAGTTTCCTGTGGCGGGAGAACACTGAAGCTTTCTTT. V and J are TRBV28 and TRBJ1-1; D not certain. V was trimmed by 3 bases and J by 1 base, leaving 12 bases between them. The CDR3 sequence is 15 residues long. CDR1 MDHEN and CDR2 SYDVKM come from the germline V gene. Looking up the rest from reference TRBV28 and TRBJ1-1 gives the full variable domain: DVKVTQSSRYLVKRTGEKVFLECVQDMDHENMFWYRQDPGLGLRLIYFSYDVKMKEKGDIPEGYSVSREKKERFSLILESASTNQTSMYLCASSFLWRENTEAFFGQGTRLTVV.

This clone came up once. The chain couples TRBV10-3 to TRBJ2-7; TRBD1 matches at 7 bases. The CDR3 is 15 amino acids. V lost 5 bases and J lost 3; bases outside the gene matches: 10. The V gene's germline CDR1 is ENHRY and CDR2 SYGVKD. CDR3 sequence: CAISRPGQNIYEQYF. As DNA, the CDR3 is TGTGCCATCAGTAGACCGGGACAGAATATCTACGAGCAGTACTTC.

This clone was seen a single time. The genes are TRBV9 and TRBJ1-5; no clear D gene. In germline, CDR1 is SGDLS, CDR2 YYNGEE. The CDR3 consists of 14 residues. The V and J ends lost 0 bases and 3 bases respectively, with 7 bases between them. CDR3 residues: CASSVGQANQPQHF. DNA of the CDR3: TGTGCCAGCAGCGTAGGTCAGGCCAATCAGCCCCAGCATTTT.

The chain has TRBV19 and TRBJ2-2; 9 bases line up with TRBD2. Losses at the gene ends were 5 bases for V and 6 bases for J; bases not matched to a gene: 10. CDR1 LNHDA and CDR2 SQIVND come from the germline V gene (reference sequence). This CDR3 has 16 residues. The CDR3 DNA reads TGTGCCAGTAGTGCTTATAGCGGGGGCCCGCCCGGGGAGCTGTTTTTT. Protein sequence: CASSAYSGGPPGELFF.